A single sample is the source of the 31 T cell receptor beta chains below, sequenced in a study of shared clonotypes between healthy human individuals. Sequenced by immunoSEQ multiplex PCR; TCRdb stores in-frame clones only, minus some. The sample includes about 1 million clones, approximately 76% of them seen just once. Material: memory CD4+ T cells sorted from blood. Indicated subset: CD45RA-negative fraction. The receptor set was obtained from a man aged 18 to 30 in good health.

This chain uses TRBV7-2 with TRBJ1-1; a possible D gene is TRBD1 (5 bases). V was clipped by 6 bases and J by 1 base, with 18 bases between them. Germline CDR1 reads SGHTA; CDR2 reads FQGNSA. CDR3 size: 16 residues. CDR3 protein: CASRRDAGSSNTEAFF. CDR3 nucleotides: TGTGCCAGCAGACGTGACGCAGGGAGCTCGAACACTGAAGCTTTCTTT.

The chain carries TRBV11-2 and TRBJ1-2; 8 bases are shared with TRBD1. The length of the CDR3 is 15 residues. V lost 6 bases to trimming and J lost 1 base; unmatched junction nucleotides: 7. From germline, CDR1 is SGHAT and CDR2 FQNNGV. This chain's CDR3 is CASRRQGAGNYGYTF. CDR3 coding DNA: TGTGCCAGCAGACGTCAGGGGGCGGGTAACTATGGCTACACCTTC.

The CDR3 DNA reads TGTGCCAGCAGCTTGGAGATCGGCGGGGGTAATGAGCAGTTCTTC. Translated: CASSLEIGGGNEQFF. V gene TRBV5-6 combines with J gene TRBJ2-1; the match to TRBD2 covers 7 bases. V lost 0 bases, J lost 7 bases, and 7 bases stayed unmatched. Germline V gives CDR1 SGHDT, CDR2 YYEEEE. This CDR3 is 15 amino acids long.

This rearrangement joins TRBV5-1 to TRBJ1-6, with D maybe TRBD1 (6 bases). V was shortened by 3 bases and J by 1 base, with 11 bases between the two germline ends. The CDR3 length is 16 residues. CDR1 and CDR2 from the germline V gene are SGHRS and YFSETQ. CDR3 protein: CASSSEQGSYNSPLHF. CDR3 sequence (DNA): TGCGCCAGCAGCTCGGAACAGGGATCCTATAATTCACCCCTCCACTTT.

This chain connects TRBV10-2 to TRBJ2-7; TRBD2 agrees at 11 bases. V lost 5 bases, J lost 4 bases, and 7 bases stayed unmatched. The length of the CDR3 is 15 residues. CDR1 and CDR2 (germline): WSHSY, SAAADI. The CDR3 region has the DNA TGCGCCAGCAGTACCCTAGCGGGGGGAAAGTACGAGCAGTACTTC. Protein product: CASSTLAGGKYEQYF.

This sequence joins TRBV5-6 and TRBJ2-5; D ambiguous. V was shortened by 2 bases and J by 7 bases, with 12 bases between the two germline ends. The germline V gene encodes CDR1 SGHDT and CDR2 YYEEEE. CDR3 size: 13 residues. CDR3 coding DNA: TGTGCCAGCAGCTTCCTAGACCCAGGGACCCAGTACTTC. This encodes CASSFLDPGTQYF.

The chain carries TRBV15 and TRBJ1-2; 10 bases fit TRBD1. Germline lookup yields CDR1 LNHNV and CDR2 YYDKDF (reference sequence). V dropped 1 base and J dropped 6; count of bases not matched to a gene: 14. CDR3 length equals 18 residues. The CDR3 sequence is CATSRGGTGAKGIDGYTF. CDR3 bases: TGTGCCACCAGCAGAGGGGGGACAGGGGCCAAAGGGATTGATGGCTACACCTTC.

The chain couples TRBV10-2 to TRBJ2-5, with D perhaps given as TRBD1 or TRBD2 (6 bases each). Germline assignment: CDR1 WSHSY and CDR2 SAAADI. The CDR3 runs to 13 residues. V was shortened by 6 bases and J by 5 bases, with 13 bases between the two germline ends. The CDR3 reads CASRRGAGETQYF. CDR3 DNA sequence: TGCGCCAGCAGGAGGGGGGCGGGGGAGACCCAGTACTTC.

This clone was observed a few times. The chain joins TRBV5-1 to TRBJ2-2; D unclear. V shed 1 base and J shed 3 bases, with 16 bases lying between them. This CDR3 comprises 17 residues. Germline assignment: CDR1 SGHRS and CDR2 YFSETQ. Here the CDR3 DNA reads TGCGCCAGCAGCTTGAGGAGCGTTGGCAGCTACACCGGGGAGCTGTTTTTT. Protein sequence: CASSLRSVGSYTGELFF.

Ten or more counts support this clone. V and J are TRBV7-8 and TRBJ2-7, with D perhaps matching TRBD2 (6 bases). The CDR3 is 15 amino acids. Trimming removed 5 bases at V and 1 base at J, with 15 bases between. From germline, CDR1 is SGHVS and CDR2 FQNEAQ. DNA of the CDR3: TGTGCCAGCAGCGTAATGGGAGGAACTTCCTACGAGCAGTACTTC. Encoded protein: CASSVMGGTSYEQYF.

V and J are TRBV7-8 and TRBJ1-2, with 7 bases that match TRBD1. V lost 8 bases, J lost 5 bases, and 14 bases stayed unmatched. Germline CDR1 is SGHVS and CDR2 is FQNEAQ. The CDR3 is made up of 15 amino acids. DNA for the CDR3: TGTGCCAGCCGGCCTAGGGGAGGGGGCGCGTATGGCTACACCTTC. This translates into CASRPRGGGAYGYTF.

As for this clone: Within the sample, other DNA sequences also encode this same CDR3. The chain links TRBV30 to TRBJ1-1, with a possible D match to TRBD1 (5 bases). Germline values: CDR1 GTSNPN, CDR2 SVGIG (reference sequence). The CDR3 extends over 13 amino acids. V was pared by 2 bases and J by 0 bases, with 7 bases between. CDR3 in amino acids: CAWSRGLNTEAFF. The CDR3, as DNA: TGTGCCTGGAGTAGGGGTTTGAACACTGAAGCTTTCTTT.

V is TRBV6-5 and J is TRBJ1-6; D ambiguous. Germline values: CDR1 MNHEY, CDR2 SVGAGI. The V and J ends lost 2 bases and 8 bases respectively, with 13 bases between them. The CDR3 consists of 15 residues. CDR3 sequence: CASSYASAGHSPLHF. DNA for the CDR3: TGTGCCAGCAGTTACGCGTCAGCAGGTCATTCACCCCTCCACTTT.

This rearrangement joins TRBV5-1 to TRBJ1-5, with D unclear. Trimming took 5 bases from V and 5 from J, leaving 20 bases between them. Looked up from germline, CDR1 is SGHRS and CDR2 is YFSETQ. The CDR3 sequence is 16 residues long. The CDR3 DNA follows: TGCGCCAGCAGGCTAGGGCCAGCAGGCGAGGATCAGCCCCAGCATTTT. Amino acids: CASRLGPAGEDQPQHF.

The chain is built from TRBV7-9 and TRBJ1-4; D is ambiguous. Germline values: CDR1 SEHNR, CDR2 FQNEAQ (reference sequence). Trimming pared 5 bases from V and 6 bases from J, leaving 13 bases between. The CDR3 has 14 residues. CDR3 in amino acids: CASSLDTRYEKLFF. The CDR3 region has the DNA TGTGCCAGCAGCCTTGACACACGATATGAAAAACTGTTTTTT.

The chain employs TRBV28 and TRBJ1-3; D gene unclear. The CDR3 is 11 amino acids. The germline V gene encodes CDR1 MDHEN and CDR2 SYDVKM. The V and J ends lost 7 bases and 3 bases respectively, with 4 bases between them. The CDR3 spells CASNYGNTIYF. CDR3 in DNA: TGTGCCAGCAATTATGGAAACACCATATATTTT.

Points on this clone: Other DNA sequences in the same sample also yield this CDR3. The chain has TRBV6-5 and TRBJ2-7; D may be TRBD2 (6 bases). CDR3 length: 13 amino acids. V was trimmed by 5 bases and J by 4 bases, leaving 12 bases between them. Germline CDR1 reads MNHEY; CDR2 reads SVGAGI. The CDR3: CASSMTSSYEQYF. CDR3 coding DNA: TGTGCCAGCAGTATGACTAGTTCGTACGAGCAGTACTTC.

In DNA, the CDR3 is TGTGCCTGGAAGCGAGCCTCGACAGGGATTGAAAAACTGTTTTTT. Translation gives CAWKRASTGIEKLFF. This rearrangement joins TRBV30 to TRBJ1-4; 7 bases match TRBD1. The CDR3 spans 15 residues. V lost 4 bases, J lost 7 bases, and 12 bases stayed unmatched. Per the germline V gene, CDR1 is GTSNPN and CDR2 is SVGIG (reference sequence).

The genes are TRBV2 and TRBJ1-1, with a weak D call TRBD1 (5 bases). From germline, CDR1 is SNHLY and CDR2 FYNNEI. The CDR3 totals 16 residues. The ends were cut back, 8 bases at V and 0 bases at J, with 19 bases in the middle. As DNA, the CDR3 is TGTGCCAGCGGCGCCGGGACCGAATTCATGAACACTGAAGCTTTCTTT. Its translation is CASGAGTEFMNTEAFF.

The chain recombines TRBV4-2 with TRBJ2-4; 9 bases fit TRBD2. V trimming: 0 bases; J trimming: 7 bases; junction bases outside the gene matches: 13. Germline CDR1 is LGHNA and CDR2 is YNFKEQ. The CDR3 spans 18 residues. The CDR3 bases are TGTGCCAGCAGCCAAGAGGGGGCTGGGCGGGGGGGCCGGAACATTCAGTACTTC. Its protein product is CASSQEGAGRGGRNIQYF.

The CDR3 here is CASSVGNTGELFF. The CDR3 DNA reads as TGTGCCAGTTCAGTGGGGAACACCGGGGAGCTGTTTTTT. The chain recombines TRBV7-2 with TRBJ2-2, with D hard to call. This CDR3 is 13 amino acids long. CDR1 SGHTA and CDR2 FQGNSA come from the germline V gene. Deletions cut 9 bases from V and 1 base from J, with 9 bases between.

The chain carries TRBV18 and TRBJ2-3, with 10 nucleotides matching TRBD1. The germline V gene has CDR1 KGHSH and CDR2 LQKENI. The CDR3 has 14 amino acids. V was pared by 3 bases and J by 4 bases, with 1 base of the junction left unmatched. The CDR3 coding sequence is TGTGCCAGCTCACCGACAGGGGGCCCAGATACGCAGTATTTT. Protein: CASSPTGGPDTQYF.

The J gene is TRBJ2-3, the V gene TRBV4-1; TRBD1 aligns across 8 bases. The V gene end was trimmed by 5 bases and the J gene end by 3 bases; junction bases not matched to a gene: 4. The CDR3 is made up of 14 amino acids. Germline CDR1 MGHRA, CDR2 YSYEKL. The CDR3 coding sequence is TGCGCCAGCAGCGTCCGGGACAGGACAGATACGCAGTATTTT. The encoded protein is CASSVRDRTDTQYF.

The chain recombines TRBV21-1 with TRBJ2-4. TRBV21-1 is classified as a pseudogene. This CDR3 has 20 amino acids. DNA of the CDR3: TGTGCCAGCAGCAAATGGGGTCAGATATACCCTTCTCTAGCCAAAAACATTCAGTACTTC. This encodes CASSKWGQIYPSLAKNIQYF.

This rearrangement joins TRBV27 to TRBJ2-7; no clear D gene. Germline CDR1 and CDR2: MNHEY and SMNVEV (reference sequence). There are 15 residues in the CDR3. Trimming removed 2 bases at V and 1 base at J, with 12 bases between. CDR3 coding DNA: TGTGCCAGCAGTTTAAGCCGGGCGGCGTCCTACGAGCAGTACTTC. This sequence encodes CASSLSRAASYEQYF.

This chain uses TRBV11-2 with TRBJ1-2; perhaps TRBD1 as D (5 bases). The V and J ends lost 5 bases and 3 bases respectively, with 10 bases between them. The CDR3 is 13 residues long. Germline assignment: CDR1 SGHAT and CDR2 FQNNGV. The CDR3 region is CASSRPGDYGYTF. In DNA form, the CDR3 reads TGTGCCAGCAGCCGACCGGGGGACTATGGCTACACCTTC.

The chain couples TRBV5-4 to TRBJ2-2, with unresolved D. CDR1 is SGHNT, CDR2 YYREEE, per germline (reference sequence). The CDR3 is 15 amino acids. V gave up 2 bases and J gave up 3 bases, with 11 bases separating them. This chain's CDR3 is CASSFSVGDTGELFF. DNA for the CDR3: TGTGCCAGCAGCTTCAGTGTAGGTGACACCGGGGAGCTGTTTTTT.

The gene calls are TRBV19 and TRBJ1-1; the D gene is possibly TRBD1 (6 bases). V was pared by 1 base and J by 1 base, with 7 bases between. The CDR3 sequence is 14 residues long. Germline CDR1 LNHDA, CDR2 SQIVND (reference sequence). The CDR3 DNA follows: TGTGCCAGTAGTATAGGCAGGGGGAACACTGAAGCTTTCTTT. Translating gives CASSIGRGNTEAFF.

This sequence joins TRBV5-1 and TRBJ1-4, with TRBD1 identical over 9 bases. The V segment lost 0 bases and the J segment 2 bases; nucleotides outside the gene matches: 11. CDR1 and CDR2 from the germline V gene are SGHRS and YFSETQ. CDR3 size: 19 residues. CDR3 nucleotides: TGCGCCAGCAGCTTGGGCGGAACCGGGACAGGGCGGACTAATGAAAAACTGTTTTTT. Its translation: CASSLGGTGTGRTNEKLFF.

The chain couples TRBV11-2 to TRBJ2-5; 12 bases map to TRBD2. The germline CDR1 and CDR2 sequences are SGHAT and FQNNGV. V shed 5 bases, J shed 2 bases, and the junction held 6 bases outside the gene matches. CDR3 size: 16 residues. For the CDR3, the DNA is TGTGCCAGCAGCGCCCGTGGACTAGCGGGACAAGAGACCCAGTACTTC. The encoded protein is CASSARGLAGQETQYF.

This sequence joins TRBV6-1 and TRBJ1-4; no clear D. CDR3 length: 12 amino acids. Germline CDR1 and CDR2: MNHNS and SASEGT. The V end was cut by 1 base, the J end by 10 bases, with 7 bases between. The CDR3 sequence is CASSEGGVKLFF. CDR3 coding DNA: TGTGCCAGCAGTGAAGGGGGTGTAAAACTGTTTTTT.